This T cell receptor beta chain was profiled in a study of regulatory T cells in long-lasting Graves disease. Study-wide results and caveats: TCR diversity was lower in persistent Graves' patients (versus newly diagnosed ones). With persistent disease, TRBV28, TRBJ1-2 and TRBJ2-5 were the favored segments.

TCR beta libraries were built with iRepertoire HTBI primers and Arm-PCR of CDR3 regions. TCRdb reprocessed the multiplex PCR reads with MiXCR, giving one entry per CDR3 protein. Among 350,000 to 450,000 distinct CDR3 sequences listed, over 14% were seen once. CDR1 and CDR2 (germline): MDHEN, SYDVKM. CDR3 length: 15 amino acids. The V end was cut by 5 bases, the J end by 0 bases, with 13 bases between. The sample's time point: newly diagnosed GD, antithyroid drugs for less than 3 months. Construction of the TCR library relied on RNA isolated from PBMCs. An endocrinology unit in Xi'an, China, supplied the patients. Ten or more counts support this clonotype. Its antigen is unidentified. This sample also belongs to another study, concerning T cells in Graves' hyperthyroidism and ophthalmopathy.

The sequencing here drew on peripheral blood mononuclear cells (PBMCs), taken at new diagnosis, from a patient treated with antithyroid drugs. The chain employs TRBV28 and TRBJ1-1; D remains unclear. This TCR was sampled from a woman aged 40 to 49 with Graves disease. The CDR3 coding sequence is TGTGCCAGCAGTCCGAACTCGGATCTGAACACTGAAGCTTTCTTT. As protein: CASSPNSDLNTEAFF.